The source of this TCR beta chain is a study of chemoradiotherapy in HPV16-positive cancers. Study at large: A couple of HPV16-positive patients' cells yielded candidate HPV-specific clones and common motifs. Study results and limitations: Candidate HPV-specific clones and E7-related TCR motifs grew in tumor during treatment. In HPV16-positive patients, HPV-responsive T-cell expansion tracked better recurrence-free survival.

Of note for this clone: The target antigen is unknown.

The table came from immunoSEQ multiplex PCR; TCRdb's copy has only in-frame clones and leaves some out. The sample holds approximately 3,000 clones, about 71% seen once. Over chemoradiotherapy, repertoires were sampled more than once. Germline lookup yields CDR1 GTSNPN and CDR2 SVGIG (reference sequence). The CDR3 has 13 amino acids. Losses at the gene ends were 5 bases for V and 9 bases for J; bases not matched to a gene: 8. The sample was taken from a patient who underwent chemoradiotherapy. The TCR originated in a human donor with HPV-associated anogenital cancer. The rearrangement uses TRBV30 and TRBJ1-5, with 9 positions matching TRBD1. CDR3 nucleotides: TGTGCCTGGGACCCGACAGGGGGAGGGCCCCAGCATTTT. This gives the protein CAWDPTGGGPQHF.